The clone carrying this TCR beta chain came up once. As yet, its antigen is unknown. The data were obtained in a study of T cell responses to AZD1222 COVID-19 vaccine. The overall study: The study pooled second doses at about 4 or about 12 weeks.

V lost 4 bases and J lost 5; bases outside the gene matches: 10. The CDR3 is 15 residues long. Germline CDR1 MDHEN, CDR2 SYDVKM. General study findings and limits: Baseline seropositives among AZD1222 recipients totaled only five or six.

TCRdb's copy holds only in-frame clones and misses some; the assay was immunoSEQ multiplex PCR. This sample has about 120,000 clones, with 92% found just once. This sequence was found in an adult in good health. The chain combines TRBV28 with TRBJ2-7; 8 nucleotides align to TRBD1. This sample comprised peripheral blood, obtained on day 0 of AZD1222 vaccination. In nucleotides, the CDR3 is TGTGCCAGCAGTTGGGGTTTTGACAGGGGCGACGAGCAGTACTTC. Protein: CASSWGFDRGDEQYF.